This T cell receptor (beta chain) derives from a study of shared clonotypes between healthy human individuals. General study points: Naive CD4 clonotypes were shared across a few donors at 5% to 6%.

Genomic DNA per cell subset filled all wells of several immunoSEQ plates. Authors' analysis steps: ImmunoSEQ junction-only sequences lacked quality scores, so their filtering differed. The protocol was immunoSEQ multiplex PCR, while the TCRdb copy is restricted to in-frame clones and leaves out a portion. The DNA gave D and trimming, while V, J and clone size come from that table. This sample yields 2 million to 2.5 million clones, of which 90% to 96% are seen a single time; 0.13% belongs to the top ten. A single count supports this clone. The antigen is unknown. Trimming left V 4 bases short and J 1 base short, with 7 bases between. The germline V gene has CDR1 MNHEY and CDR2 SMNVEV (reference sequence). The CDR3 is made up of 13 amino acids.

Material for sequencing was naive CD4+ T cells sorted from blood. Subset described: CD45RA+ positively selected. This chain joins TRBV27 and TRBJ1-1; D remains ambiguous. The receptor was isolated from a man aged 18 to 35 in good health. As DNA, the CDR3 is TGTGCCAGCAGTTACCAGGCGAACACTGAAGCTTTCTTT. Translated: CASSYQANTEAFF.